The source of this T cell receptor beta chain is a study of T cell repertoires in cytomegalovirus infection. TCRdb re-called the reads with MiXCR, one entry per CDR3 protein. The sample has about 190,000 distinct CDR3 sequences; about a tenth are singletons. The germline CDR1 and CDR2 sequences are SGHNT and YYREEE (reference sequence). The V and J ends lost 1 base and 7 bases respectively, with 6 bases between them. The CDR3 sequence is 11 residues long. The source is a human donor in good health (CMV status not recorded). Some clones in this sample may be carry-over from other donors' samples. Sequencing was carried out using PBMCs. This chain connects TRBV5-4 to TRBJ2-7; unclear D gene. This CDR3 reads CASSLNKEQYF. CDR3 DNA sequence: TGTGCCAGCAGCTTGAATAAGGAGCAGTACTTC. Combining the CDR3 with reference TRBV5-4 and TRBJ2-7 gives the whole variable domain ETGVTQSPTHLIKTRGQQVTLRCSSQSGHNTVSWYQQALGQGPQFIFQYYREEENGRGNFPPRFSGLQFPNYSSELNVNALELDDSALYLCASSLNKEQYFGPGTRLTVT.